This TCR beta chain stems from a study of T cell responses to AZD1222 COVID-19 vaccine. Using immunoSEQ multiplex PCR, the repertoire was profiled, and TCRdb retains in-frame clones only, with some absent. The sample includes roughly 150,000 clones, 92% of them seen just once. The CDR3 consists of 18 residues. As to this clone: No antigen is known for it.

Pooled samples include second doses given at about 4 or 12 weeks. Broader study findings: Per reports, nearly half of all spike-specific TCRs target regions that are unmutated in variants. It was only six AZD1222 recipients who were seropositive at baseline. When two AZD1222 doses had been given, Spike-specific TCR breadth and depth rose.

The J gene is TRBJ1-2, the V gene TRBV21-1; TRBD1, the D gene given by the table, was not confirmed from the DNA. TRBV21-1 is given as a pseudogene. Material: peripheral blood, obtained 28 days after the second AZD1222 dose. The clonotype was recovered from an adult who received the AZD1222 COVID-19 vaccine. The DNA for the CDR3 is TGTGCCAGCAGCAAAGTAGGGCCGGGACAGAGACCAGACTATGGCTACACCTTC. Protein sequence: CASSKVGPGQRPDYGYTF.